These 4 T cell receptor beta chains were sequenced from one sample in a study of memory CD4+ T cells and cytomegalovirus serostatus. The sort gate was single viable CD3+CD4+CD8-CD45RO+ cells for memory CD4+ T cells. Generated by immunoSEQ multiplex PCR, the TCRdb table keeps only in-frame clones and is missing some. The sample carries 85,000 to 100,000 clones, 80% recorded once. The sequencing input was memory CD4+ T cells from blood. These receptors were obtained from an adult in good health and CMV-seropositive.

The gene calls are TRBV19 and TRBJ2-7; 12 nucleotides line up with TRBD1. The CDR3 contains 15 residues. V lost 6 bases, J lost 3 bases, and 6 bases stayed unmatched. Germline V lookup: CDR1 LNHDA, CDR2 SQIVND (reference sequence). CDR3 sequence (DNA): TGTGCCAGTAGCCACGGGACAGGGGGCGTCTACGAGCAGTACTTC. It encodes CASSHGTGGVYEQYF.

CDR3 sequence (DNA): TGCGCCAGCAGCTTGGGGACTGCACAAGAGACCCAGTACTTC. Amino acids: CASSLGTAQETQYF. The rearrangement links TRBV5-1 to TRBJ2-5; weak D call: TRBD2 (5 bases). Germline CDR1 is SGHRS and CDR2 is YFSETQ. The ends were cut back, 0 bases at V and 2 bases at J, with 8 bases in the middle. The CDR3 has 14 residues.

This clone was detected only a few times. This chain's CDR3 is CASSQEGIGELFF. The CDR3, as DNA: TGTGCCAGCAGCCAAGAGGGGATCGGGGAGCTGTTTTTT. The V call is TRBV4-2, the J call TRBJ2-2; no clear D. V lost 0 bases and J 7 bases, leaving 6 bases between the germline ends. There are 13 residues in the CDR3. The V gene's germline CDR1 is LGHNA and CDR2 YNFKEQ.

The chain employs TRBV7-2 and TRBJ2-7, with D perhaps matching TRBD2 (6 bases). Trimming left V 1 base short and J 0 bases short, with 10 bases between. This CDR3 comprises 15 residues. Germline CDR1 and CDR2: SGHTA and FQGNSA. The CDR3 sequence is CASSLVAAYSYEQYF. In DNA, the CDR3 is TGTGCCAGCAGCTTAGTAGCGGCTTACTCCTACGAGCAGTACTTC.